This T cell receptor (beta chain) was recorded in a study of shared clonotypes between healthy human individuals. Regarding this clone: Its specificity is not known.

An assay was performed, and its level was deep. Each subset's genomic DNA was shared equally among a number of immunoSEQ plates. Data came from immunoSEQ multiplex PCR; TCRdb stores just in-frame clones and leaves some out. Of a few million clones listed, 93% were seen once; the top ten hold around 1.8%. CDR3 length: 14 residues. Germline CDR1 is MNHEY and CDR2 is SMNVEV (reference sequence). Deletions cut 4 bases from V and 6 bases from J, with 15 bases between. Study-wide points: The study sampled only blood, and tissue repertoires likely differ.

Naive CD8 populations comprised CD45RO-negative cells positively selected for CCR7, excluding terminally differentiated effector memory CD45RA+ cells. The clonotype originates from a man aged 18 to 35 in good health. Some clones in this sample may be carry-over from other donors' samples. Sequencing used naive CD8+ T cells from PBMCs. This chain uses TRBV27 with TRBJ1-2; D may be TRBD1 (6 bases). This CDR3 reads CASSSAGTFDGYTF. Written as DNA, the CDR3 is TGTGCCAGCAGTTCCGCCGGGACATTTGATGGCTACACCTTC.